This T cell receptor (beta chain) stems from a study of blood T cell repertoires in COVID-19. Overall study: Acute-phase and convalescent COVID-19 samples originated in the United States, Italy and Spain. The analysed material was cDNA or gDNA that came from T cells, B-cell-depleted T cells, or PBMCs.

This CDR3 is built from 15 residues. Germline lookup yields CDR1 SGDLS and CDR2 YYNGEE. Trimming stripped 5 bases from V and 1 base from J, with 15 bases between. In the original analysis: For nucleated cells, counts were estimated from reference gene primer amplification. The assay was immunoSEQ multiplex PCR, and TCRdb's table has in-frame clones only and misses some. D and trimming come from the DNA, and the V and J calls and clone size come from that table. The sample consists of over 250,000 clones, about 91% of them appearing once. Seattle patient enrollment occurred during active infection, with longitudinal follow-up thereafter.

The sequence was obtained from a person under 30 with COVID-19, enrolled during active disease. The chain carries TRBV9 and TRBJ2-5; tentative D call: TRBD1 (6 bases). The source material was peripheral blood. CDR3 bases: TGTGCCAGCAGACCTACAGGGTTGGCCCAAGAGACCCAGTACTTC. Protein sequence: CASRPTGLAQETQYF. The variable domain in full, with the rest retrieved from reference TRBV9 and TRBJ2-5, is DSGVTQTPKHLITATGQRVTLRCSPRSGDLSVYWYQQSLDQGLQFLIQYYNGEERAKGNILERFSAQQFPDLHSELNLSSLELGDSALYFCASRPTGLAQETQYFGPGTRLLVL.